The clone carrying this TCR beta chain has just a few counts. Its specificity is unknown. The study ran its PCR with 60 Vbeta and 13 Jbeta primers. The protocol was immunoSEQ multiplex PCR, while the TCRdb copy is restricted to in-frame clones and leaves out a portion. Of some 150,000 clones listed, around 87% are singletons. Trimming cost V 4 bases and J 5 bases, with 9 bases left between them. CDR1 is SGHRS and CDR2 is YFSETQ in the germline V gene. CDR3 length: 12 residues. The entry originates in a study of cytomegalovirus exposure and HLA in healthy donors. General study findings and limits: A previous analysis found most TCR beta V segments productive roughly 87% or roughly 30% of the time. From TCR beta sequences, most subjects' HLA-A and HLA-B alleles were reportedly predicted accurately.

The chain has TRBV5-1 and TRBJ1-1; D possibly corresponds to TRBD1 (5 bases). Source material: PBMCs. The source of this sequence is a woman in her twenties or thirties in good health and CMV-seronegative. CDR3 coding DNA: TGCGCCAGCAGCCCCGACAGAACTGAAGCTTTCTTT. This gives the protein CASSPDRTEAFF. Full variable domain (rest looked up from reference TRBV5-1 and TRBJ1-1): KAGVTQTPRYLIKTRGQQVTLSCSPISGHRSVSWYQQTPGQGLQFLFEYFSETQRNKGNFPGRFSGRQFSNSRSEMNVSTLELGDSALYLCASSPDRTEAFFGQGTRLTVV.